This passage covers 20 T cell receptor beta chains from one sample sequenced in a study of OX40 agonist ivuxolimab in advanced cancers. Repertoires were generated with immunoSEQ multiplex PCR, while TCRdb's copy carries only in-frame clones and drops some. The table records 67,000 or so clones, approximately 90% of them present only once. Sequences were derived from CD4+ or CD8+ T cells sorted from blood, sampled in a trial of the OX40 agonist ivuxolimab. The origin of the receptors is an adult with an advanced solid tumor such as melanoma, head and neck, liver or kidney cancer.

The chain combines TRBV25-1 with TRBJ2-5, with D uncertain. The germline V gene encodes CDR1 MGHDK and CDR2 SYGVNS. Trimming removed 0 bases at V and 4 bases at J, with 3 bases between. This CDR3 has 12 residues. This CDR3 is CASSEYLETQYF. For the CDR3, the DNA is TGTGCCAGCAGTGAATATTTAGAGACCCAGTACTTC.

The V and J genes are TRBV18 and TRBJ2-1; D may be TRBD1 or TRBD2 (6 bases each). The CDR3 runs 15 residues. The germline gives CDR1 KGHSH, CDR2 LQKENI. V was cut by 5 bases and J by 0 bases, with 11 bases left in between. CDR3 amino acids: CASSTGASSYNEQFF. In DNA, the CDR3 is TGTGCCAGCTCAACGGGGGCGAGCTCCTACAATGAGCAGTTCTTC.

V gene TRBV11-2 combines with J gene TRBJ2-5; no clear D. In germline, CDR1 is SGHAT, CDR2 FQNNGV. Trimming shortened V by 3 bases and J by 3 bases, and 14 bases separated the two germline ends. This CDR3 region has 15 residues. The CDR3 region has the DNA TGTGCCAGCAGCTTCGAGAGATCTAGAGAAGAGACCCAGTACTTC. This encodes CASSFERSREETQYF.

This CDR3 is CASTDTGGSTEAFF. The CDR3 nucleotides read TGTGCCAGCACCGATACAGGGGGCTCCACTGAAGCTTTCTTT. The rearrangement uses TRBV28 and TRBJ1-1; 9 bases line up with TRBD1. J gave up 4 bases and V 7 bases, and 7 bases lay outside the gene matches. The CDR3 contains 14 residues. From germline, CDR1 is MDHEN and CDR2 SYDVKM. The full variable domain, rest sourced from reference TRBV28 and TRBJ1-1, is DVKVTQSSRYLVKRTGEKVFLECVQDMDHENMFWYRQDPGLGLRLIYFSYDVKMKEKGDIPEGYSVSREKKERFSLILESASTNQTSMYLCASTDTGGSTEAFFGQGTRLTVV.

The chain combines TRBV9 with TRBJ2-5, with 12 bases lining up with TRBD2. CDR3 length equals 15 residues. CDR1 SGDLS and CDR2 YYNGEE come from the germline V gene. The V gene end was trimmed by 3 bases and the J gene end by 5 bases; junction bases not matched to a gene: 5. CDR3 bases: TGTGCCAGCAGCGGGACTAGCGGGGCCCGGGAGACCCAGTACTTC. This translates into CASSGTSGARETQYF.

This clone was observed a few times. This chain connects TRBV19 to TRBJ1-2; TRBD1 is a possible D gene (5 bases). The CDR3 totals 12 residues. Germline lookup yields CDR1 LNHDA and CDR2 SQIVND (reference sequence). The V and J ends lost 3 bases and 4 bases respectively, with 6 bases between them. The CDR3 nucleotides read TGTGCCAGTAGTATCACAGGCTATGGCTACACCTTC. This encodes CASSITGYGYTF.

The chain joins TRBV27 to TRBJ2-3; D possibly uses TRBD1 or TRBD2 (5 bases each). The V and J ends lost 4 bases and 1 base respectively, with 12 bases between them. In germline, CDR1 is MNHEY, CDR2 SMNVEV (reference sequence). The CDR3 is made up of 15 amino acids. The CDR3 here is CASSSGTWRTDTQYF. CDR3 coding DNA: TGTGCCAGCAGTTCGGGGACCTGGCGCACAGATACGCAGTATTTT.

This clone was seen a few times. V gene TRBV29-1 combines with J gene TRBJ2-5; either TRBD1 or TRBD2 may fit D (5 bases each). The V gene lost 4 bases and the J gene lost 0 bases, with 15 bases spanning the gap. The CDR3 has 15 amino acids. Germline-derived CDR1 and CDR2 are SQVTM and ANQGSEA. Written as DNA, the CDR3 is TGCAGCGTTGCCTCGGGGCGAGTGTACCAAGAGACCCAGTACTTC. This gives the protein CSVASGRVYQETQYF.

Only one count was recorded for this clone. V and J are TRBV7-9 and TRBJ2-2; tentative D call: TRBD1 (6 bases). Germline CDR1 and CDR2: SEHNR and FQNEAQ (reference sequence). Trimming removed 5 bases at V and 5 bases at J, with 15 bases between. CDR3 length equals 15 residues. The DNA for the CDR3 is TGTGCCAGCAGCCAACTGGGGGCCTGGACCGGGGAGCTGTTTTTT. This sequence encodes CASSQLGAWTGELFF. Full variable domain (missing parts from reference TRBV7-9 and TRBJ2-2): DTGVSQNPRHKITKRGQNVTFRCDPISEHNRLYWYRQTLGQGPEFLTYFQNEAQLEKSRLLSDRFSAERPKGSFSTLEIQRTEQGDSAMYLCASSQLGAWTGELFFGEGSRLTVL.

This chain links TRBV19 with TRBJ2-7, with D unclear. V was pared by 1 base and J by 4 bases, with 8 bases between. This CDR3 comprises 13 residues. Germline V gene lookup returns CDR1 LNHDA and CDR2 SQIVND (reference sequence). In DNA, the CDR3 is TGTGCCAGTAGTATAGGCAGATCATACGAGCAGTACTTC. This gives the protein CASSIGRSYEQYF.

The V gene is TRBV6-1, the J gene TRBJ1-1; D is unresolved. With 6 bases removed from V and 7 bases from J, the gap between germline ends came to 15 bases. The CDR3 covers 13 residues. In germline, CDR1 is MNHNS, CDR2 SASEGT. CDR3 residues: CASSPGPGGEAFF. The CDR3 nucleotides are TGTGCCAGCAGCCCCGGACCGGGCGGTGAAGCTTTCTTT.

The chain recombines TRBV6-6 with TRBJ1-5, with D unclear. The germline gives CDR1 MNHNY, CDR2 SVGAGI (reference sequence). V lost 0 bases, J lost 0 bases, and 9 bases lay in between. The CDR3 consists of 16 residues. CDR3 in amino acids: CASSYSSEHSNQPQHF. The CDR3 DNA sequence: TGTGCCAGCAGTTACTCGTCGGAGCATAGCAATCAGCCCCAGCATTTT.

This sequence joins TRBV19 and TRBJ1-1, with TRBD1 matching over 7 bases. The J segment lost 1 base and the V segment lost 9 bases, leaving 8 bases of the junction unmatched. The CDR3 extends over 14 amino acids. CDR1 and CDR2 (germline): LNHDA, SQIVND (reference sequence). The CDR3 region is CASSKGQPNTEAFF. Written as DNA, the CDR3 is TGTGCCAGCTCCAAGGGACAGCCGAACACTGAAGCTTTCTTT.

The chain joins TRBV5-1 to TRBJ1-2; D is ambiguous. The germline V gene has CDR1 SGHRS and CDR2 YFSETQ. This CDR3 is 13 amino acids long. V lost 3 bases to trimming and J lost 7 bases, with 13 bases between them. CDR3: CASSSGGRSGYTF. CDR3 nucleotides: TGCGCCAGCAGCTCGGGCGGGCGAAGTGGCTACACCTTC.

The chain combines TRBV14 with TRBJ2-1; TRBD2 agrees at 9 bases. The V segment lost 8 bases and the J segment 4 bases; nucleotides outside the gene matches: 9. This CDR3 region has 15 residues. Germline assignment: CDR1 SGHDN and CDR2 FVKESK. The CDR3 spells CASGPRLAVYNEQFF. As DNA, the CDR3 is TGTGCCAGCGGACCCAGACTAGCGGTTTACAATGAGCAGTTCTTC.

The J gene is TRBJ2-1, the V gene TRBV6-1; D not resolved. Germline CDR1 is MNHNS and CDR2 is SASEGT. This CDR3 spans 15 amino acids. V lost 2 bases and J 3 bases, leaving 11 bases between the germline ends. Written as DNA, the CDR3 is TGTGCCAGCAGTGAACAAGGAAACGGCTACAATGAGCAGTTCTTC. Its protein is CASSEQGNGYNEQFF.

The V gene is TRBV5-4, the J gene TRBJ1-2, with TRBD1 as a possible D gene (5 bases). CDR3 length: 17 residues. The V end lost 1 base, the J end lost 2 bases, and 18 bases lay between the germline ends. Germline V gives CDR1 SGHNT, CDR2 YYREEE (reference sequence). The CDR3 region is CASSLNRGGGSNYGYTF. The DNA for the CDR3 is TGTGCCAGCAGCTTGAATCGCGGGGGAGGGTCGAACTATGGCTACACCTTC.

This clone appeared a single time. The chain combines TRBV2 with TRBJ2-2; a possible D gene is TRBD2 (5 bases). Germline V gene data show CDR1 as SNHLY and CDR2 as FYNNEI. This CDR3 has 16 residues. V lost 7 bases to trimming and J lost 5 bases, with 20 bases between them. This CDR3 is CASTPPRRLATGELFF. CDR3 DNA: TGTGCCAGCACCCCCCCCCGGAGGTTAGCGACCGGGGAGCTGTTTTTT.

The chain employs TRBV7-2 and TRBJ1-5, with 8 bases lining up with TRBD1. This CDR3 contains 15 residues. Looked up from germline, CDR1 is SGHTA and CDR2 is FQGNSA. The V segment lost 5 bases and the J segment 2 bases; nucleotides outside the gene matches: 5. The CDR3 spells CASSIRGHGNQPQHF. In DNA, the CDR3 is TGTGCCAGCAGCATCAGGGGGCATGGCAATCAGCCCCAGCATTTT.

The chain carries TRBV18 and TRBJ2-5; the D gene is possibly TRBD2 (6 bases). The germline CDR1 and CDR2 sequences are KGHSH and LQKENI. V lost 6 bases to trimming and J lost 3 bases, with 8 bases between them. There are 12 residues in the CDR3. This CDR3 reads CASSGLEETQYF. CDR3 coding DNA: TGTGCCAGCTCGGGACTGGAAGAGACCCAGTACTTC.